This T cell receptor beta chain was obtained from a study of PD-1 blockade in classical Hodgkin lymphoma (dated by TCRdb to about 2020). As for the study more broadly: Nivolumab dosing was 3 mg/kg intravenously every 2 weeks, continuing until either disease progression or unacceptable toxicity. The study used CyTOF and TCR beta sequencing to define a peripheral blood immune signature of response to PD-1 blockade in classical Hodgkin lymphoma. Results and caveats for the whole study, not just this receptor: Baseline TCR diversity was reported to be lower in newly diagnosed patients than in healthy donors, and even lower in relapsed/refractory patients. The study covered only a single clinical trial cohort, and the causes of the repertoire differences, possibly disease activity or prior therapy, were still not defined. Lower diversity was seen in patients whose nivolumab began less than 1 year after ASCT, and these patients were left out of later analyses so that immune reconstitution would not confound the results. Among trial patients, those achieving complete response had baseline diversity similar to that of newly diagnosed patients, while diversity was significantly lower in partial responders and progressors. CD4+ but not CD8+ TCR diversity rose significantly by C4D1 (p=0.0027 vs p=0.16), most apparent in complete responders (p=0.02).

According to the study, the label for this sample's time point signals: cycle 1 day 1 (C1D1), immediately before nivolumab initiation. All trial patients had relapsed after autologous stem cell transplantation, with cohorts A, B and C differing in prior brentuximab vedotin exposure. The trial cohort included around 56 patients with relapsed/refractory classical Hodgkin lymphoma, and each patient had a best overall response of complete response, partial response or progressive disease. Single-agent nivolumab was administered to trial patients in the multi-cohort phase II CheckMate 205 trial. An independent review committee assessed best overall response by applying the 2007 International Working Group response criteria. Trial PBMCs were collected immediately before nivolumab initiation (C1D1) and during therapy at cycle 2 day 1 and cycle 4 day 1. Peripheral blood was collected in 8 mL Vacutainer Cell Preparation Tubes, from which PBMCs were isolated by centrifugation and then cryopreserved.

Including cysteine and phenylalanine, the CDR3 has 13 amino acids. Only the CDR3 DNA is retained, 39 bases long and in frame from the first base. CDR1 and CDR2 are read off the germline V gene (reference sequence) as MNHNY and SVGAGI. V lost 10 bases and J lost 9 bases, and the count of bases not matched to a germline gene is 15. Genomic DNA was isolated using the Qiagen DNeasy kit from unsorted PBMCs as well as from negatively selected CD4+ and CD8+ fractions. TCR beta CDR3 regions were subjected to amplification by immunoSEQ multiplex PCR with primers that anneal to V and J segments. A synthetic immune receptor repertoire was used to minimize amplification bias, and any residual bias was removed computationally once sequencing was done. In the paper's pipeline: Custom Python scripts were used to quantify repertoire diversity as the Shannon entropy index. Unsorted, CD4+ and CD8+ repertoires were analyzed separately, except in combined analyses where CD4+ and CD8+ sequences were merged in silico. A clone counted as expanded when the clone's frequency after treatment rose at least 2-fold relative to C1D1, and clones undetected at baseline were given a pseudocount of 0.5. Clones with 0 or 1 copy at C1D1 were defined as singleton clones, while clones with 2 or more copies were defined as non-singleton clones. Clones expanded in unsorted samples were assigned a CD4+, CD8+ or unknown annotation through matching of protein sequences in sorted samples from the same patient. Diversity changes from C1D1 to C4D1 were tested in paired samples using Wilcoxon tests. Imported from immuneACCESS, the table was reduced by TCRdb to in-frame sequences with V and J called. These copies leave out some clones; in studies compared against another copy, an unresolved V gene accounts for under half, and the cause of the remainder is not known. Clone size and V and J calls were adopted from that table, with D and trimming inferred from the DNA. Here the sample has about 15,000 clones; roughly two thirds occur a single time. The ten largest clones take up about 10% of the sample.

As to this clone: The specificity of this receptor is unknown. No base qualities exist here, and no much larger clone lies one base off it.

The sample was peripheral blood mononuclear cells (PBMCs), taken at baseline. This chain joins TRBV6-6 to TRBJ2-7; 7 bases in the junction line up with TRBD1. The TCR was taken from a human donor with classical Hodgkin lymphoma. The CDR3 here reads CATRDSRPFGQYF. The sequence in DNA is TGTGCCACCCGGGACAGCCGACCCTTTGGGCAGTACTTC.